The 9 T cell receptor beta chains below were found in one sample sequenced in a study of CD8+CD57+ T cells in acquired aplastic anemia. Only patients with CD8+CD57+ cell expansion on flow cytometry were chosen for sequencing. Genomic DNA provided the template from which TCR beta VDJ and CDR3 profiles were obtained. TCRdb recomputed calls from the reads with MiXCR, one row per CDR3 protein. The sample shows fewer than 250,000 distinct CDR3 sequences, about 44% of them seen only once. Sequences were obtained from sorted CD4+, CD8+, or CD8+CD57+ T cells (not recorded which) from PBMCs. The receptors were gathered from a human donor with aplastic anemia.

This clonotype was counted many times. The chain joins TRBV6-5 to TRBJ2-7, with a possible D match to TRBD1 (5 bases). Trimming left V 2 bases short and J 6 bases short, with 14 bases between. This CDR3 comprises 14 residues. In germline, CDR1 is MNHEY, CDR2 SVGAGI. Written as DNA, the CDR3 is TGTGCCAGCAGTTACAGGGCTACCCAGGGCGAGCAGTACTTC. This gives the protein CASSYRATQGEQYF.

The chain employs TRBV29-1 and TRBJ2-1; 7 positions match TRBD1. Looked up from germline, CDR1 is SQVTM and CDR2 is ANQGSEA. After removal of 7 bases from V and 6 bases from J, the junction contained 6 bases not matched to a gene. The CDR3 length is 12 residues. The CDR3 DNA sequence: TGCAGCGCCCTTCGGACAGGCAATGAGCAGTTCTTC. Amino acid sequence: CSALRTGNEQFF.

The genes are TRBV7-9 and TRBJ2-5, with TRBD2 matching over 7 bases. The V segment lost 1 base and the J segment 5 bases; nucleotides outside the gene matches: 4. The germline V gene encodes CDR1 SEHNR and CDR2 FQNEAQ (reference sequence). This CDR3 region has 14 residues. The CDR3 DNA follows: TGTGCCAGCAGCTTAGTTTGGGAGGGGGAGACCCAGTACTTC. This gives the protein CASSLVWEGETQYF. The complete variable domain, with remaining parts taken from reference TRBV7-9 and TRBJ2-5, reads DTGVSQNPRHKITKRGQNVTFRCDPISEHNRLYWYRQTLGQGPEFLTYFQNEAQLEKSRLLSDRFSAERPKGSFSTLEIQRTEQGDSAMYLCASSLVWEGETQYFGPGTRLLVL.

There are a few counts of this clonotype. A much larger clone differs from this one at a single base, so this may be a read error. The chain joins TRBV7-9 to TRBJ2-1; 8 nucleotides agree with TRBD1. Looked up from germline, CDR1 is SEHNR and CDR2 is FQNEAQ (reference sequence). The CDR3 extends over 21 amino acids. The J segment lost 3 bases and the V segment lost 5 bases, leaving 24 bases of the junction unmatched. This CDR3 is CASSPTGQGAFDVSIYNEQFF. The CDR3 DNA follows: TGTGCCAGCAGCCCTACGGGGCAGGGGGCTTTCGACGTCTCGATCTACAATGAGCAGTTCTTC.

This chain connects TRBV7-2 to TRBJ2-7; D is uncertain. Germline V lookup: CDR1 SGHTA, CDR2 FQGNSA. Trimming pared 5 bases from V and 1 base from J, leaving 12 bases between. CDR3 length: 14 amino acids. The CDR3 DNA follows: TGTGCCAGCAGCCAAACGGGTTCATCCTACGAGCAGTACTTC. Protein sequence: CASSQTGSSYEQYF.

The V call is TRBV10-1, the J call TRBJ2-7; 10 bases line up with TRBD1. V lost 0 bases, J lost 2 bases, and 7 bases stayed unmatched. Germline CDR1 WNHNN, CDR2 SYGVQD (reference sequence). This CDR3 is 17 amino acids long. The DNA for the CDR3 is TGCGCCAGCAGTGAGTCTTTTCTGGGACAGGGGACCTACGAGCAGTACTTC. Protein sequence: CASSESFLGQGTYEQYF.

This sequence joins TRBV15 and TRBJ1-5; D might be TRBD1 (6 bases). The V end lost 0 bases, the J end lost 9 bases, and 9 bases lay between the germline ends. The CDR3 totals 13 residues. From germline, CDR1 is LNHNV and CDR2 YYDKDF (reference sequence). As DNA, the CDR3 is TGTGCCACCAGCAGAGATCGGGGGCGGCCCCAGCATTTT. This gives the protein CATSRDRGRPQHF.

The CDR3 DNA follows: TGTGCCAGTAGTATCGCAGGTGCCTATGGCTACACCTTC. Its protein is CASSIAGAYGYTF. This chain joins TRBV19 and TRBJ1-2; the D is unclear. The V and J ends lost 3 bases and 4 bases respectively, with 9 bases between them. This CDR3 spans 13 amino acids. Germline assignment: CDR1 LNHDA and CDR2 SQIVND (reference sequence).

The sample holds a few counts of this clonotype. This chain connects TRBV12-3 or TRBV12-4 to TRBJ2-1; D remains ambiguous. The ends were cut back, 4 bases at V and 12 bases at J, with 19 bases in the middle. There are 14 residues in the CDR3. For the CDR3, the DNA is TGTGCCAGCAGTTACTCGAGCCCTATCCTGGGGCAGTTCTTC. This codes for CASSYSSPILGQFF.